The TCR beta chain under discussion was sequenced for a study of cytomegalovirus exposure and HLA in healthy donors. Whole-study findings and limits: As confirmed in vitro, a few CMV-associated chains were specific for CMV antigens. On later analysis, the bulk of CMV-associated TCR beta chains appeared to be HLA-restricted. Reports indicated that the classifier achieved high specificity and sensitivity in diagnosing cytomegalovirus status.

Details on this clone: No antigen is known for it.

With 7 bases clipped from V and 3 bases from J, the junction kept 12 bases outside the gene matches. This CDR3 contains 15 residues. Germline V lookup: CDR1 SGHTA, CDR2 FQGNSA. Amplification used 60 Vbeta primers and 13 Jbeta primers. Per the original methods: There were around 78 million unique TCR beta chains by a later count, and some 11 million of them were shared. Profiled with immunoSEQ multiplex PCR; TCRdb holds only in-frame clones, not every one. V, J and clone size were drawn from that table, and D and trimming were deduced from the DNA. The table has some 70,000 clones, more than 60% seen once.

This TCR came from a male donor in good health and CMV-seropositive. Sequenced input: PBMCs. The rearrangement uses TRBV7-2 and TRBJ2-7; 7 nucleotides match TRBD1. CDR3: CASTKGGSTNYEQYF. Here the CDR3 DNA reads TGTGCCAGCACAAAAGGGGGCTCCACTAACTACGAGCAGTACTTC.